Below, 15 T cell receptor beta chains from the same sample are listed, as sequenced in a study of post-analysis software for immune sequencing data. TCR beta cDNA libraries included unique molecular identifiers. Each CDR3 protein gets one entry after TCRdb re-called the PCR reads with MiXCR. Of about half a million distinct CDR3 sequences in the sample, roughly 34% were seen once. Their recognized antigens are unknown. Regarding the study as a whole: TRBV5-6, TRBV5-1 and TRBV20-1 belonged to a set of five TRBV segments that were more frequent in patients than controls.

Sequencing was carried out using blood. Every receptor here comes from a girl aged 2 to 17 with multiple sclerosis.

The CDR3 reads CASRTDYNEQFF. The CDR3 coding sequence is TGTGCCAGCCGAACCGATTACAATGAGCAGTTCTTC. The chain uses TRBV7-9 and TRBJ2-1; D is undetermined. Trimming stripped 8 bases from V and 4 bases from J, with 9 bases between. This CDR3 region has 12 residues. Germline CDR1 reads SEHNR; CDR2 reads FQNEAQ (reference sequence).

V is TRBV21-1 and J is TRBJ2-3; TRBD2 is taken as the D call from the table, unchecked against the DNA. TRBV21-1 is an annotated pseudogene. CDR3 length: 18 amino acids. CDR3 bases: TGTGCCAGCAGCGCGGCCCGCCCAGACTCACTGCGGACAGATACGCAGTATTTT. This sequence encodes CASSAARPDSLRTDTQYF.

This clonotype appeared a single time. The genes are TRBV19 and TRBJ2-3, with a possible D match to TRBD2 (5 bases). This CDR3 is 14 amino acids long. The ends were cut back, 5 bases at V and 6 bases at J, with 15 bases in the middle. Germline V gives CDR1 LNHDA, CDR2 SQIVND (reference sequence). The CDR3 sequence: CASSGGRGRDTQYF. In DNA, the CDR3 is TGTGCCAGTAGTGGCGGACGGGGTAGGGATACGCAGTATTTT.

In DNA, the CDR3 is TGCGCCAGCAGCCAAGCACCAGGGGAAGTTGGCTACACCTTC. It codes for CASSQAPGEVGYTF. V gene TRBV4-1 combines with J gene TRBJ1-2; a possible D gene is TRBD1 (6 bases). This CDR3 spans 14 amino acids. Looked up from germline, CDR1 is MGHRA and CDR2 is YSYEKL. The V end was cut by 1 base, the J end by 7 bases, with 13 bases between.

The chain employs TRBV4-2 and TRBJ2-7; 11 bases map to TRBD1. V lost 4 bases, J lost 1 base, and 6 bases stayed unmatched. Per germline, CDR1 LGHNA and CDR2 YNFKEQ. This CDR3 region has 16 residues. The CDR3 spells CASSPAGQGGSYEQYF. The CDR3 nucleotides are TGTGCCAGCAGCCCAGCGGGACAGGGGGGTTCCTACGAGCAGTACTTC.

This clonotype has only a few counts. A junction end diverges from the germline sequence, so it may reflect a read error. This rearrangement joins TRBV5-6 to TRBJ2-3, with D unclear. The CDR3 consists of 11 residues. Per the germline V gene, CDR1 is SGHDT and CDR2 is YYEEEE. CDR3 DNA: TGTGCCGGCAGCTTGATCGATACGCAGTATTTT. It specifies CAGSLIDTQYF.

V usage is TRBV5-6 and J usage is TRBJ2-3; 10 bases line up with TRBD2. The CDR3 runs to 16 residues. The J segment lost 5 bases and the V segment lost 4 bases, leaving 10 bases of the junction unmatched. Germline-derived CDR1 and CDR2 are SGHDT and YYEEEE. The CDR3 region has the DNA TGTGCCAGCAGCCTGCAGCGGGGGGGCTGGGAAGATACGCAGTATTTT. Its translation is CASSLQRGGWEDTQYF.

The genes are TRBV20-1 and TRBJ1-5; tentatively, D is TRBD1 (5 bases). The CDR3 consists of 13 residues. V was clipped by 3 bases and J by 5 bases, with 11 bases between them. Germline values: CDR1 DFQATT, CDR2 SNEGSKA (reference sequence). Here the CDR3 DNA reads TGCAGTGCTAGGTGGAAGGGGTATCAGCCCCAGCATTTT. Protein product: CSARWKGYQPQHF.

This rearrangement joins TRBV5-8 to TRBJ2-5, with 14 bases identical to TRBD2. Germline V gives CDR1 SGHTS, CDR2 YDEGEE. The CDR3 sequence is 20 residues long. V shed 2 bases and J 1 base; nucleotides not matched to a gene: 13. The CDR3 loop is CASSLGLAGGLHTIQETQYF. CDR3 nucleotide sequence: TGTGCCAGCAGCTTAGGACTAGCGGGGGGACTCCACACGATCCAAGAGACCCAGTACTTC.

This chain links TRBV20-1 with TRBJ2-1; the D gene is possibly TRBD1 (5 bases). Trimming cost V 2 bases and J 1 base, with 9 bases left between them. This CDR3 has 14 amino acids. The germline V gene has CDR1 DFQATT and CDR2 SNEGSKA (reference sequence). This chain's CDR3 is CSARPAGSYNEQFF. CDR3 in DNA: TGCAGTGCTAGACCGGCAGGGTCCTACAATGAGCAGTTCTTC.

This clonotype occurred a few times. The chain has TRBV12-3 or TRBV12-4 and TRBJ2-4, with TRBD2 identical over 11 bases. The CDR3 sequence is 17 residues long. V was clipped by 5 bases and J by 0 bases; unmatched bases: 6. The CDR3 DNA is TGTGCCAGCAGTCTCACTAGCGGGGGTCTAGCCAAAAACATTCAGTACTTC. It yields the protein CASSLTSGGLAKNIQYF.

This clonotype was seen only a few times. The rearrangement joins TRBV4-2 to TRBJ1-1; D is perhaps TRBD1 (5 bases). Germline CDR1 and CDR2: LGHNA and YNFKEQ. V was clipped by 0 bases and J by 1 base, with 12 bases between them. This CDR3 region has 16 residues. The CDR3 reads CASSQELSGANTEAFF. Written as DNA, the CDR3 is TGTGCCAGCAGCCAAGAACTGTCTGGGGCGAACACTGAAGCTTTCTTT.

This clonotype has just a few counts. The chain employs TRBV7-9 and TRBJ2-5; D remains unclear. Gene TRBJ2-7 matches the end of the DNA better, so the J call may be wrong. The germline CDR1 and CDR2 sequences are SEHNR and FQNEAQ (reference sequence). CDR3 size: 15 residues. The CDR3 is CASSFAGRVLYEQYF. The CDR3 DNA sequence: TGTGCCAGCAGCTTCGCAGGACGGGTTCTCTACGAGCAGTACTTC.

The V gene is TRBV18, the J gene TRBJ2-7, with a possible D match to TRBD2 (6 bases). CDR1 and CDR2 from the germline V gene are KGHSH and LQKENI. The V gene lost 5 bases and the J gene lost 4 bases, with 21 bases spanning the gap. CDR3 length: 16 residues. CDR3 in DNA: TGTGCCAGCTCAACCAACCGGGCTAGCGACGCTTACGAGCAGTACTTC. This sequence encodes CASSTNRASDAYEQYF.

CDR3 sequence (DNA): TGTGCCAGCAGCCTATACGGACAATTTGATGAGCAGTTCTTC. Its translation: CASSLYGQFDEQFF. The rearrangement joins TRBV9 to TRBJ2-1; a possible D gene is TRBD1 (5 bases). Per the germline V gene, CDR1 is SGDLS and CDR2 is YYNGEE. The V gene lost 4 bases and the J gene lost 8 bases, with 16 bases spanning the gap. The CDR3 has 14 amino acids.